One sample yielded the 14 T cell receptor beta chains listed below, sequenced in a study of blood T cell repertoires in COVID-19. Sequencing was performed with immunoSEQ multiplex PCR; in TCRdb, only in-frame clones are kept and a portion is missing. The data contain just over 200,000 clones, 85% to 90% of them singletons. Specimen: peripheral blood. The receptors here all came from a man older than 75 with acute or convalescent COVID-19.

The rearrangement links TRBV19 to TRBJ1-4; D possibly corresponds to TRBD1 (5 bases). Looked up from germline, CDR1 is LNHDA and CDR2 is SQIVND (reference sequence). V lost 3 bases, J lost 3 bases, and 11 bases lay in between. CDR3 length equals 15 residues. The CDR3 reads CASSIRGAANEKLFF. DNA of the CDR3: TGTGCCAGTAGTATTAGGGGCGCGGCTAATGAAAAACTGTTTTTT.

The rearrangement uses TRBV20-1 and TRBJ2-7, with 7 nucleotides matching TRBD1. This CDR3 contains 15 residues. The junction had 15 bases not matched to a gene; V was cut back by 3 bases and J by 7 bases. Germline assignment: CDR1 DFQATT and CDR2 SNEGSKA (reference sequence). The CDR3 region has the DNA TGCAGTGCTAGTGCCGCCGAGGGGGCAAAGGGGGAGCAGTACTTC. Its translation: CSASAAEGAKGEQYF.

The chain joins TRBV27 to TRBJ2-3, with 7 bases identical to TRBD2. The J segment lost 5 bases and the V segment lost 1 base, leaving 6 bases of the junction unmatched. CDR3 size: 15 residues. The germline V gene has CDR1 MNHEY and CDR2 SMNVEV (reference sequence). The CDR3 DNA reads as TGTGCCAGCAGTTTATACCGGGAGGCGGGAGATACGCAGTATTTT. It encodes CASSLYREAGDTQYF.

This clone was found a few times. The J gene is TRBJ1-2, the V gene TRBV27, with D hard to call. CDR1 is MNHEY, CDR2 SMNVEV, per germline (reference sequence). This CDR3 is 13 amino acids long. Trimming shortened V by 0 bases and J by 8 bases, and 10 bases separated the two germline ends. The CDR3 DNA reads TGTGCCAGCAGTTTATCGGGAGCCGTGGGCTACACCTTC. Translation: CASSLSGAVGYTF.

This chain links TRBV4-1 with TRBJ2-7, with 12 positions matching TRBD2. The ends lost 8 bases at V and 2 bases at J; junction bases unmatched: 7. The CDR3 runs 15 residues. Per germline, CDR1 MGHRA and CDR2 YSYEKL. CDR3 in amino acids: CASAEASGRAYEQYF. In DNA form, the CDR3 reads TGCGCCAGCGCCGAGGCTAGCGGGAGGGCCTACGAGCAGTACTTC.

CDR3 amino acids: CASIGSDNQPQHF. DNA of the CDR3: TGTGCCAGCATTGGCAGCGACAATCAGCCCCAGCATTTT. The rearrangement links TRBV6-5 to TRBJ1-5; D not resolved. Germline V gene sequence: CDR1 MNHEY, CDR2 SVGAGI. Trimming left V 7 bases short and J 3 bases short, with 10 bases between. The CDR3 is made up of 13 amino acids.

This chain joins TRBV25-1 and TRBJ1-6; 7 bases agree with TRBD1. This CDR3 has 15 residues. Germline V CDR1 and CDR2: MGHDK, SYGVNS. The ends lost 3 bases at V and 7 bases at J; junction bases unmatched: 6. CDR3 loop: CASSEARGTNSPLHF. CDR3 DNA: TGTGCCAGCAGTGAGGCCAGGGGGACCAATTCACCCCTCCACTTT.

The chain couples TRBV19 to TRBJ1-4; possible D gene TRBD1, 5 bases. V was cut by 5 bases and J by 4 bases, with 14 bases left in between. This CDR3 has 15 amino acids. Per the germline V gene, CDR1 is LNHDA and CDR2 is SQIVND (reference sequence). CDR3 in amino acids: CASSFRGAFNEKLFF. The CDR3 DNA follows: TGTGCCAGTAGTTTTCGCGGGGCTTTTAATGAAAAACTGTTTTTT.

This rearrangement joins TRBV5-1 to TRBJ1-1; possibly TRBD1 for D (5 bases). V lost 6 bases and J lost 1, with 10 bases in between. Germline V gene sequence: CDR1 SGHRS, CDR2 YFSETQ. The CDR3 is made up of 13 amino acids. CDR3 loop: CASNYGGNTEAFF. CDR3 DNA sequence: TGCGCCAGCAACTACGGGGGGAACACTGAAGCTTTCTTT. Complete variable domain (other parts from reference TRBV5-1 and TRBJ1-1): KAGVTQTPRYLIKTRGQQVTLSCSPISGHRSVSWYQQTPGQGLQFLFEYFSETQRNKGNFPGRFSGRQFSNSRSEMNVSTLELGDSALYLCASNYGGNTEAFFGQGTRLTVV.

The chain uses TRBV7-2 and TRBJ1-2; TRBD1 agrees at 7 bases. This CDR3 comprises 16 residues. V shed 0 bases, J shed 5 bases, and the junction held 9 bases outside the gene matches. The germline V gene encodes CDR1 SGHTA and CDR2 FQGNSA. The CDR3 protein is CASSLAQGLGLYGYTF. As DNA, the CDR3 is TGTGCCAGCAGCTTAGCACAGGGGCTAGGCCTGTATGGCTACACCTTC.

The chain carries TRBV5-1 and TRBJ2-7; 14 bases map to TRBD2. V shed 7 bases and J 2 bases; nucleotides not matched to a gene: 8. CDR1 SGHRS and CDR2 YFSETQ come from the germline V gene. The CDR3 has 16 amino acids. This CDR3 is CASQRLAGGKAYEQYF. The CDR3 DNA is TGCGCCAGCCAAAGACTAGCGGGAGGGAAAGCCTACGAGCAGTACTTC.

The chain employs TRBV29-1 and TRBJ1-2; D is uncertain. Trimming cost V 0 bases and J 2 bases, with 10 bases left between them. This CDR3 has 14 amino acids. CDR1 and CDR2 from the germline V gene are SQVTM and ANQGSEA. CDR3: CSVEDSHVNYGYTF. CDR3 DNA: TGCAGCGTTGAAGATAGTCACGTAAACTATGGCTACACCTTC.

The gene calls are TRBV5-1 and TRBJ2-3, with 7 bases matching TRBD2. Germline CDR1 is SGHRS and CDR2 is YFSETQ. The ends lost 3 bases at V and 0 bases at J; junction bases unmatched: 7. The CDR3 runs to 16 residues. CDR3 sequence: CASSSTLASSTDTQYF. In DNA, the CDR3 is TGCGCCAGCAGCTCCACACTAGCGTCTAGCACAGATACGCAGTATTTT.

In DNA form, the CDR3 reads TGTGCCACCTCTCGTCTAGCGGGAGGCGCAGATACGCAGTATTTT. Translating gives CATSRLAGGADTQYF. The V gene is TRBV24-1, the J gene TRBJ2-3; 11 bases fit TRBD2. The CDR3 extends over 15 amino acids. CDR1 is KGHDR and CDR2 is SFDVKD in the germline V gene. V dropped 9 bases and J dropped 4; count of bases not matched to a gene: 8.